The 20 T cell receptor beta chains below come from one sample, sequenced in a study of CD8+CD57+ T cells in acquired aplastic anemia. The study profiled TCR beta VDJ and CDR3 using genomic DNA as template. Each CDR3 protein gets one entry after TCRdb re-called the reads with MiXCR. The table has about 98,000 distinct CDR3 sequences, 55% to 75% seen once. The authors sequenced patients whose flow cytometry had shown CD8+CD57+ cell expansion. The sequenced sample consisted of sorted CD4+, CD8+, or CD8+CD57+ T cells (not recorded which) from PBMCs. The receptors originated from a human donor with aplastic anemia.

Only one count was recorded for this clonotype. The rearrangement joins TRBV5-1 to TRBJ2-7; D gene uncertain. This CDR3 has 14 amino acids. CDR1 and CDR2 from the germline V gene are SGHRS and YFSETQ. Between the trimmed V and J ends, which lost 2 bases and 4 bases, there was a span of 13 bases. The CDR3 loop reads CASSFGSSTYEQYF. As DNA, the CDR3 is TGCGCCAGCAGCTTCGGCAGCTCGACTTACGAGCAGTACTTC. The complete variable domain, with remaining parts taken from reference TRBV5-1 and TRBJ2-7, reads KAGVTQTPRYLIKTRGQQVTLSCSPISGHRSVSWYQQTPGQGLQFLFEYFSETQRNKGNFPGRFSGRQFSNSRSEMNVSTLELGDSALYLCASSFGSSTYEQYFGPGTRLTVT.

The CDR3 DNA is TGTGCCACCAGCAATACAGTCAACACTGAAGCTTTCTTT. Translating it yields CATSNTVNTEAFF. The V and J genes are TRBV15 and TRBJ1-1; D gene uncertain. The CDR3 has 13 amino acids. Per germline, CDR1 LNHNV and CDR2 YYDKDF (reference sequence). V gave up 4 bases and J gave up 2 bases, with 8 bases separating them.

The CDR3 loop is CSANRESHEQFF. CDR3 coding DNA: TGCAGTGCTAACAGGGAGAGCCATGAGCAGTTCTTC. The chain links TRBV20-1 to TRBJ2-1, with D possibly TRBD1 on 6 matching bases. V was trimmed by 4 bases and J by 8 bases, leaving 12 bases between them. This CDR3 has 12 amino acids. Per germline, CDR1 DFQATT and CDR2 SNEGSKA (reference sequence).

This clonotype turned up a few times. The chain is built from TRBV7-8 and TRBJ1-1; no reliable D call. The CDR3 runs 15 residues. Looked up from germline, CDR1 is SGHVS and CDR2 is FQNEAQ. V shed 1 base and J shed 2 bases, with 11 bases lying between them. CDR3 bases: TGTGCCAGCAGCTTAGGAGTTTATTCAAACACTGAAGCTTTCTTT. Translating gives CASSLGVYSNTEAFF.

The V gene is TRBV20-1, the J gene TRBJ2-1; 9 bases are a match to TRBD1. The germline gives CDR1 DFQATT, CDR2 SNEGSKA (reference sequence). The CDR3 loop spans 13 amino acids. Unmatched junction bases numbered 0, after V lost 3 bases and J lost 3 bases. As DNA, the CDR3 is TGCAGTGCTAGGGGACAGGGCTACAATGAGCAGTTCTTC. This translates into CSARGQGYNEQFF.

This clonotype showed up many times. The V gene is TRBV20-1, the J gene TRBJ1-1; D is perhaps TRBD1 (5 bases). Trimming took 3 bases from V and 3 from J, leaving 17 bases between them. The length of the CDR3 is 15 residues. From germline, CDR1 is DFQATT and CDR2 SNEGSKA (reference sequence). The CDR3 sequence is CSARGVGAGDTEAFF. The CDR3 bases are TGCAGTGCTAGGGGTGTCGGGGCTGGGGACACTGAAGCTTTCTTT.

The CDR3 region has the DNA TGTGCCACCGGGGTCCGCGAGGGCACTGAAGCTTTCTTT. It is translated as CATGVREGTEAFF. The V and J genes are TRBV10-3 and TRBJ1-1, with D unresolved. V was trimmed by 10 bases and J by 4 bases, leaving 16 bases between them. The CDR3 runs to 13 residues. The germline gives CDR1 ENHRY, CDR2 SYGVKD.

CDR3 DNA sequence: TGTGCCAGCGGTCCCAGGAACACTGAAGCTTTCTTT. Translated: CASGPRNTEAFF. The chain links TRBV25-1 to TRBJ1-1; D is unresolved. CDR1 MGHDK and CDR2 SYGVNS come from the germline V gene. V was pared by 8 bases and J by 1 base, with 8 bases between. This CDR3 has 12 amino acids. The variable domain in full, with the rest retrieved from reference TRBV25-1 and TRBJ1-1, is EADIYQTPRYLVIGTGKKITLECSQTMGHDKMYWYQQDPGMELHLIHYSYGVNSTEKGDLSSESTVSRIRTEHFPLTLESARPSHTSQYLCASGPRNTEAFFGQGTRLTVV.

Concerning this clonotype itself: The junction and the germline gene differ at one end; a read error may be behind it. This chain uses TRBV3-1 with TRBJ2-5, with unresolved D. CDR3 size: 13 residues. CDR1 LGHDT and CDR2 YNNKEL come from the germline V gene (reference sequence). CDR3 in amino acids: CANSPTTGETQYF. CDR3 nucleotide sequence: TGTGCCAACAGCCCGACCACCGGGGAGACCCAGTACTTC.

CDR3 DNA: TGCAGCGTGGGTGGGGGGGACGTCTACAATGAGCAGTTCTTC. Its protein is CSVGGGDVYNEQFF. This chain connects TRBV29-1 to TRBJ2-1, with TRBD2 matching 7 bases. The V segment lost 6 bases and the J segment 3 bases; nucleotides outside the gene matches: 8. The CDR3 extends over 14 amino acids. Germline loops: CDR1 SQVTM, CDR2 ANQGSEA.

This sequence joins TRBV20-1 and TRBJ2-1; 13 bases map to TRBD2. The CDR3 length is 18 residues. The V gene end was trimmed by 0 bases and the J gene end by 4 bases; junction bases not matched to a gene: 9. The V gene's germline CDR1 is DFQATT and CDR2 SNEGSKA (reference sequence). Written as DNA, the CDR3 is TGCAGTGCTAGAGATCTCAGGACTAGCGGGGGCCCGTACAATGAGCAGTTCTTC. Protein sequence: CSARDLRTSGGPYNEQFF.

This clonotype was counted ten times or more. The rearrangement joins TRBV25-1 to TRBJ2-1, with 7 nucleotides matching TRBD2. This CDR3 spans 14 amino acids. In germline, CDR1 is MGHDK, CDR2 SYGVNS. J lost 2 bases, V lost 5 bases, and 3 bases had no gene match. DNA of the CDR3: TGTGCCAGCAGTTCTAGCGGACCCTACAATGAGCAGTTCTTC. This translates into CASSSSGPYNEQFF.

V and J are TRBV7-8 and TRBJ2-5; no clear D gene. The CDR3 totals 13 residues. The V gene's germline CDR1 is SGHVS and CDR2 FQNEAQ. V lost 5 bases, J lost 5 bases, and 12 bases lay in between. CDR3 sequence reads: CASSVRHTETQYF. CDR3 DNA: TGTGCCAGCAGCGTCCGACATACTGAGACCCAGTACTTC. The whole variable domain, filled in from reference TRBV7-8 and TRBJ2-5, reads GAGVSQSPRYKVAKRGQDVALRCDPISGHVSLFWYQQALGQGPEFLTYFQNEAQLDKSGLPSDRFFAERPEGSVSTLKIQRTQQEDSAVYLCASSVRHTETQYFGPGTRLLVL.

This clonotype has at least ten counts. The V gene is TRBV11-2, the J gene TRBJ1-1; 7 bases match TRBD1. CDR3 length: 15 residues. Per the germline V gene, CDR1 is SGHAT and CDR2 is FQNNGV. The V gene end was trimmed by 2 bases and the J gene end by 6 bases; junction bases not matched to a gene: 9. The CDR3 sequence is CASSLRKQGSSEAFF. Here the CDR3 DNA reads TGTGCCAGCAGCTTACGCAAACAGGGGTCTTCTGAAGCTTTCTTT.

The V gene is TRBV10-3, the J gene TRBJ1-4; 7 bases are shared with TRBD1. The CDR3 has 15 amino acids. The V and J ends lost 5 bases and 5 bases, in that order; junction bases with no gene match: 8. Germline V gene data show CDR1 as ENHRY and CDR2 as SYGVKD. Here the CDR3 DNA reads TGTGCCATCAGTAAAGACAGGGCAGACAATGAAAAACTGTTTTTT. This gives the protein CAISKDRADNEKLFF.

The sample holds a few counts of this clonotype. This could be a read error, since a much larger clone is one nucleotide away. The chain recombines TRBV7-9 with TRBJ2-7; D uncertain. CDR1 and CDR2 (germline): SEHNR, FQNEAQ (reference sequence). V lost 1 base to trimming and J lost 3 bases, with 7 bases between them. The CDR3 covers 13 residues. CDR3 region: CASSLGQFYEQYF. The CDR3 DNA follows: TGTGCCAGCAGCTTAGGGCAGTTCTACGAGCAGTACTTC.

V is TRBV7-9 and J is TRBJ1-5; D is possibly TRBD1 (5 bases). Trimming removed 5 bases at V and 6 bases at J, with 11 bases between. This CDR3 spans 13 amino acids. CDR1 is SEHNR and CDR2 is FQNEAQ in the germline V gene (reference sequence). CDR3 sequence (DNA): TGTGCCAGCAGCCCTGGGACCTCTCAGCCCCAGCATTTT. Its translation is CASSPGTSQPQHF.

This clonotype was counted a few times. The chain carries TRBV29-1 and TRBJ1-2; unclear D gene. V was shortened by 3 bases and J by 8 bases, with 10 bases between the two germline ends. This CDR3 spans 11 amino acids. Germline-derived CDR1 and CDR2 are SQVTM and ANQGSEA. DNA of the CDR3: TGCAGCGTTGATGCTGGTGTAGGCTACACCTTC. It codes for CSVDAGVGYTF.

This clonotype was seen only once. The chain links TRBV7-3 to TRBJ2-7; D ambiguous. The germline V gene encodes CDR1 SGHTA and CDR2 FQGTGA. This CDR3 spans 12 amino acids. V shed 8 bases and J shed 6 bases, with 14 bases lying between them. CDR3 bases: TGTGCCAGCGGCCGGCCAGATTCCGAGCAGTACTTC. Encoded protein: CASGRPDSEQYF.

The V and J genes are TRBV19 and TRBJ2-1; 14 nucleotides align to TRBD2. Germline assignment: CDR1 LNHDA and CDR2 SQIVND (reference sequence). This CDR3 has 15 amino acids. Unmatched junction bases numbered 10, after V lost 10 bases and J lost 8 bases. DNA for the CDR3: TGTGCCACCCGACTAGCGGGGGGGTCTTGGGATGAGCAGTTCTTC. Its protein is CATRLAGGSWDEQFF.